The sample holds many counts of the clone carrying this T cell receptor beta chain. Its cognate antigen is unknown. The entry originates in a study of CD8 T cells in ankylosing spondylitis. The length of the CDR3 is 15 residues. Germline V gene sequence: CDR1 MNHNS, CDR2 SASEGT. The V gene end was trimmed by 6 bases and the J gene end by 6 bases; junction bases not matched to a gene: 8. General study findings and limits: It appeared that ankylosing spondylitis blood was characterized by a TCR beta motif of seven or eight highly homologous variants.

By quantitative 5'-RACE with molecular barcodes, the TCR beta libraries were made. One entry per CDR3 protein, called by TCRdb with MiXCR from the 5' RACE reads. Of about 510,000 distinct CDR3 sequences in the sample, approximately 5.3% were seen once. The V gene is TRBV6-1, the J gene TRBJ1-6; 7 bases align to TRBD1. This clonotype was obtained from a male donor with ankylosing spondylitis. Sequencing was carried out using blood, either unsorted or a sorted T cell fraction (not recorded which). CDR3 region: CASRPGQLFNSPLHF. The CDR3 nucleotides read TGTGCCAGCAGACCGGGACAGCTCTTTAATTCACCCCTCCACTTT.